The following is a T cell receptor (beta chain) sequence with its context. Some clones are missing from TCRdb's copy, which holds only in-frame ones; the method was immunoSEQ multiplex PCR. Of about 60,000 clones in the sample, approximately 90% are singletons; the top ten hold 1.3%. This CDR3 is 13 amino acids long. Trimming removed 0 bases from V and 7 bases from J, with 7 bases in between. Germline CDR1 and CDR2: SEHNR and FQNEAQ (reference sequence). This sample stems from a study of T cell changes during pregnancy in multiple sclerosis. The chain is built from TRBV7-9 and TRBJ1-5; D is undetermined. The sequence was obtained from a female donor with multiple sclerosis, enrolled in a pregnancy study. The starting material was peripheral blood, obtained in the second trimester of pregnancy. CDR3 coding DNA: TGTGCCAGCAGCTTAGCGCGGGAGCAGCCCCAGCATTTT. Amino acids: CASSLAREQPQHF.